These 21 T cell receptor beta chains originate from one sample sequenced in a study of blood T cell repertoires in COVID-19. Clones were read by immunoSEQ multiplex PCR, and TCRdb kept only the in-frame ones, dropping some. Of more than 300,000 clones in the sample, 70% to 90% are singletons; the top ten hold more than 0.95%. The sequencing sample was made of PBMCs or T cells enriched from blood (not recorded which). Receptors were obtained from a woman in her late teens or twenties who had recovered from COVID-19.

The CDR3 region is CASSEAGTGRSPLHF. DNA for the CDR3: TGTGCCAGCAGTGAGGCGGGGACAGGGAGGTCACCCCTCCACTTT. The V call is TRBV6-1, the J call TRBJ1-6, with 9 bases lining up with TRBD1. The germline V gene has CDR1 MNHNS and CDR2 SASEGT. The length of the CDR3 is 15 residues. J was trimmed by 10 bases and V by 3 bases; bases with no gene match: 7.

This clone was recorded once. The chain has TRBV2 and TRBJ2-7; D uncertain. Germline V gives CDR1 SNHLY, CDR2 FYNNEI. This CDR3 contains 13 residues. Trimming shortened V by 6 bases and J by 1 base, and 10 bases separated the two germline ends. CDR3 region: CASRSRLSYEQYF. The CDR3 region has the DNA TGTGCCAGCAGATCCAGGTTATCCTACGAGCAGTACTTC.

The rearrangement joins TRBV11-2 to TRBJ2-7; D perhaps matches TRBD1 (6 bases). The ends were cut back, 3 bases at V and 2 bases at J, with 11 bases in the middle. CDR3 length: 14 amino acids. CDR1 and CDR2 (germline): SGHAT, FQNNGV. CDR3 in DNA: TGTGCCAGCAGCTTTGTCGGGGACACCTACGAGCAGTACTTC. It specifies CASSFVGDTYEQYF. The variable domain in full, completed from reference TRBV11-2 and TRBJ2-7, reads EAGVAQSPRYKIIEKRQSVAFWCNPISGHATLYWYQQILGQGPKLLIQFQNNGVVDDSQLPKDRFSAERLKGVDSTLKIQPAKLEDSAVYLCASSFVGDTYEQYFGPGTRLTVT.

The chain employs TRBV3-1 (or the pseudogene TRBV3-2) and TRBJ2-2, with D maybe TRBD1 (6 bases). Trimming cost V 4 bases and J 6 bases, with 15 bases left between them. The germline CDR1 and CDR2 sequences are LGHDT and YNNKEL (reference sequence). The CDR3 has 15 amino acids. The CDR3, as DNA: TGTGCCAGCAGCCCTACGGGACAAAGGTCCGGGGAGCTGTTTTTT. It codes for CASSPTGQRSGELFF.

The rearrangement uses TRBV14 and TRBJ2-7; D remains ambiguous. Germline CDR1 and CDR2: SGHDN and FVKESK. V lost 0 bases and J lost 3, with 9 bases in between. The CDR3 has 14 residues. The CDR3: CASSQDWPFYEQYF. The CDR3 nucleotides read TGTGCCAGCAGCCAAGATTGGCCCTTCTACGAGCAGTACTTC.

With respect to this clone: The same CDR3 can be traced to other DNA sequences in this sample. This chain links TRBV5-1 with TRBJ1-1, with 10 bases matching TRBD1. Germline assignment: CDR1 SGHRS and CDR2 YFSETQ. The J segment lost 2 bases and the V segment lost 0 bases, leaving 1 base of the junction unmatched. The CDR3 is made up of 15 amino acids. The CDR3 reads CASSLGQGANTEAFF. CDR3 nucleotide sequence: TGCGCCAGCAGCTTGGGACAGGGGGCCAACACTGAAGCTTTCTTT.

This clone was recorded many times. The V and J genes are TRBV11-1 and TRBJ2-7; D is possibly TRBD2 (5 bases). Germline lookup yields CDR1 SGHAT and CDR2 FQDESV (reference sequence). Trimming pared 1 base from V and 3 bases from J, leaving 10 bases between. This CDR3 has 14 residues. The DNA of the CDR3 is TGTGCCAGCAGCTTAGAAGTAGGAGGCTACGAGCAGTACTTC. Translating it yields CASSLEVGGYEQYF.

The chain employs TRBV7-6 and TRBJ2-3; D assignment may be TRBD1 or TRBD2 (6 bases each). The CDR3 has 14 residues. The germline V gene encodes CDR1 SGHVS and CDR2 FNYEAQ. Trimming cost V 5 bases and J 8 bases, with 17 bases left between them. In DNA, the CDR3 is TGTGCCAGCAGCATAGGGGGGCAAGCTGGTACGCAGTATTTT. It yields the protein CASSIGGQAGTQYF.

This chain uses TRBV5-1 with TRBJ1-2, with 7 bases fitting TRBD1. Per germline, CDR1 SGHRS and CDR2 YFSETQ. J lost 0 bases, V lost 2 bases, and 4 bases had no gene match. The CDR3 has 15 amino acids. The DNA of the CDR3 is TGCGCCAGCAGCTTTACCGGGACAGCTAACTATGGCTACACCTTC. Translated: CASSFTGTANYGYTF.

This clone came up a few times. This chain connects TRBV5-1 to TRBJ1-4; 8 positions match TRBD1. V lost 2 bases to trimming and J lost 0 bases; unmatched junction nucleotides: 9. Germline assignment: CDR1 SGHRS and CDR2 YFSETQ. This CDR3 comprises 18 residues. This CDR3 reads CASSLTRQGPTTNEKLFF. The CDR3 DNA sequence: TGCGCCAGCAGCTTAACACGACAGGGGCCGACAACTAATGAAAAACTGTTTTTT.

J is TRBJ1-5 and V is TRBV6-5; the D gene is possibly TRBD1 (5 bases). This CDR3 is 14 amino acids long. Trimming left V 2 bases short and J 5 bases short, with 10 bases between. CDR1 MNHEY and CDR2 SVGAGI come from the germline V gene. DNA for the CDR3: TGTGCCAGCAGTTACGGGGCAGAAGATCAGCCCCAGCATTTT. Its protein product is CASSYGAEDQPQHF.

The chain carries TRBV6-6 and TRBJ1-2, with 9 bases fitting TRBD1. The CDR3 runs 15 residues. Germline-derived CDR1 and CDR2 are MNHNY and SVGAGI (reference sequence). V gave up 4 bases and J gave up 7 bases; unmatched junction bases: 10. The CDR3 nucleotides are TGTGCCAGCAGTTCTCCGGGACAGGGACAGTCTGGCTACACCTTC. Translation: CASSSPGQGQSGYTF.

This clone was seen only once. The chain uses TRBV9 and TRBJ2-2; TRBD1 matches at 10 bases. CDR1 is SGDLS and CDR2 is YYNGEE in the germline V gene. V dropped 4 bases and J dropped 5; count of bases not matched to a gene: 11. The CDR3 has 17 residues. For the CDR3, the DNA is TGTGCCAGCAGCCCTCAAGGGGGACAGGGGAATACCGGGGAGCTGTTTTTT. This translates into CASSPQGGQGNTGELFF.

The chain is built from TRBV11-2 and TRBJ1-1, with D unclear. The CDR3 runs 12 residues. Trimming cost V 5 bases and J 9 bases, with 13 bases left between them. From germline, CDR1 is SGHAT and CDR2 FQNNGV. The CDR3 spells CASSPGGTQAFF. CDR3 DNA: TGTGCCAGCAGCCCTGGAGGCACGCAAGCTTTCTTT.

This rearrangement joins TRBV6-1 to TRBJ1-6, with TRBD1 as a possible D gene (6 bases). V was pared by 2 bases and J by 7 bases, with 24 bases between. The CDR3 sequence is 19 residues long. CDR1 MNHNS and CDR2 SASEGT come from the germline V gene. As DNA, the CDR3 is TGTGCCAGCAGTGAATTTTACCTCACCACCTCCACAGGGAATTCACCCCTCCACTTT. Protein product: CASSEFYLTTSTGNSPLHF.

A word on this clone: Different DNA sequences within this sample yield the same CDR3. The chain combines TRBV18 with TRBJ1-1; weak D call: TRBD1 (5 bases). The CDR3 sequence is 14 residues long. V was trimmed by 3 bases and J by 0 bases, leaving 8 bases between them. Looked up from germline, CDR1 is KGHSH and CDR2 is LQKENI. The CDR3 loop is CASSPRGLNTEAFF. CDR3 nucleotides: TGTGCCAGCTCACCTAGGGGATTGAACACTGAAGCTTTCTTT.

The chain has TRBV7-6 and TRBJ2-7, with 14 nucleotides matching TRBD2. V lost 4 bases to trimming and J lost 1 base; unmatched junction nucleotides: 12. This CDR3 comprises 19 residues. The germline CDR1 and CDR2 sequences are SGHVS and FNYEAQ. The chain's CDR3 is CASSWNLGLAGGNSYEQYF. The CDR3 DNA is TGTGCCAGCAGCTGGAACCTAGGACTAGCGGGGGGAAATTCCTACGAGCAGTACTTC.

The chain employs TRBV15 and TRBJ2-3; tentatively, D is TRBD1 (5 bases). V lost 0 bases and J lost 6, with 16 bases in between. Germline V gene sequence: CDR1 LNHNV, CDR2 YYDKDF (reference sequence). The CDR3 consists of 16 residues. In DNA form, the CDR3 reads TGTGCCACCAGCAGAGATTTCCCTCAGGGCAGGGATACGCAGTATTTT. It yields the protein CATSRDFPQGRDTQYF.

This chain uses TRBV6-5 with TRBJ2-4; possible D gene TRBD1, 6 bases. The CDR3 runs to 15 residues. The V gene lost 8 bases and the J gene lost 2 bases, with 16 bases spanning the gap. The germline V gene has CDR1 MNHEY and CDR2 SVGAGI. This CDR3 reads CASFPRGITKNIQYF. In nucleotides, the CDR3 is TGTGCCAGCTTTCCCAGGGGAATTACCAAAAACATTCAGTACTTC.

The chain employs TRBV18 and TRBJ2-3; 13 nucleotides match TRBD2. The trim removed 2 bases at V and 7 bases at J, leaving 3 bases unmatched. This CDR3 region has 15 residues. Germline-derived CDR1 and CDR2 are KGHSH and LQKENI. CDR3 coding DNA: TGTGCCAGCTCACCAGGACTAGCGGGGGAAAATACGCAGTATTTT. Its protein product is CASSPGLAGENTQYF.

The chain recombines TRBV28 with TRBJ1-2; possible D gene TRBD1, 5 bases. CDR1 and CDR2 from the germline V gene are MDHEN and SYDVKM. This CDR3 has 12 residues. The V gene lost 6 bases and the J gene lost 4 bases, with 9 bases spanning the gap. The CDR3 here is CASSRDSYGYTF. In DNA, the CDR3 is TGTGCCAGCAGCCGAGACAGCTATGGCTACACCTTC.